The 8 T cell receptor beta chains presented below share a single source sample, sequenced in a study of blood T cell repertoires in COVID-19. The data were produced by immunoSEQ multiplex PCR, yet TCRdb's version contains in-frame clones alone and is incomplete. The data contain 250,000 or so clones, about 87% of them singletons. Sequenced sample: PBMCs or T cells enriched from blood (not recorded which). The receptors come from a woman aged 25 to 39 with acute COVID-19.

The chain uses TRBV5-1 and TRBJ1-2, with D possibly being TRBD1 (6 bases). The CDR3 is made up of 15 amino acids. The germline CDR1 and CDR2 sequences are SGHRS and YFSETQ. V was shortened by 3 bases and J by 6 bases, with 18 bases between the two germline ends. The CDR3 loop is CASSSDSPVIDGYTF. DNA for the CDR3: TGCGCCAGCAGCTCGGACAGCCCCGTGATCGATGGCTACACCTTC.

CDR3 residues: CASSVLASNEQYF. CDR3 DNA: TGTGCCAGCAGTGTACTAGCGTCGAACGAGCAGTACTTC. V usage is TRBV2 and J usage is TRBJ2-7; 7 nucleotides align to TRBD2. V was clipped by 4 bases and J by 5 bases; unmatched bases: 5. The length of the CDR3 is 13 residues. CDR1 is SNHLY, CDR2 FYNNEI, per germline.

The chain is built from TRBV19 and TRBJ1-5, with a possible D match to TRBD1 (5 bases). V was cut by 7 bases and J by 5 bases, with 27 bases left in between. The length of the CDR3 is 18 residues. Looked up from germline, CDR1 is LNHDA and CDR2 is SQIVND (reference sequence). The DNA for the CDR3 is TGTGCCAGTACAGATCAGTATCAGGGTTGGAGTAGGGATCAGCCCCAGCATTTT. Amino acid sequence: CASTDQYQGWSRDQPQHF.

This clone was detected only once. The V gene is TRBV11-3, the J gene TRBJ2-7, with 13 nucleotides matching TRBD2. The CDR3 covers 15 residues. Germline assignment: CDR1 SGHNT and CDR2 YENEEA. V was clipped by 5 bases and J by 3 bases; unmatched bases: 4. The CDR3 loop is CASSPGLAGDYEQYF. CDR3 in DNA: TGTGCCAGCAGCCCCGGACTAGCGGGAGACTACGAGCAGTACTTC. Drawing the rest from reference TRBV11-3 and TRBJ2-7, the complete variable domain is EAGVVQSPRYKIIEKKQPVAFWCNPISGHNTLYWYLQNLGQGPELLIRYENEEAVDDSQLPKDRFSAERLKGVDSTLKIQPAELGDSAVYLCASSPGLAGDYEQYFGPGTRLTVT.

CDR3 protein: CASSPLQGTGELFF. The CDR3 DNA sequence: TGTGCCAGCAGTCCACTTCAGGGGACCGGGGAGCTGTTTTTT. This sequence joins TRBV3-1 (or the pseudogene TRBV3-2) and TRBJ2-2; weak D call: TRBD1 (6 bases). CDR1 LGHDT and CDR2 YNNKEL come from the germline V gene (reference sequence). The ends were cut back, 6 bases at V and 5 bases at J, with 13 bases in the middle. The CDR3 is made up of 14 amino acids.

J is TRBJ2-1 and V is TRBV5-6; D may be TRBD2 (6 bases). V was cut by 5 bases and J by 4 bases, with 13 bases left in between. Per germline, CDR1 SGHDT and CDR2 YYEEEE. There are 14 residues in the CDR3. The CDR3, as DNA: TGTGCCAGCAGTGATAGCGGAGTTTACAATGAGCAGTTCTTC. Its translation is CASSDSGVYNEQFF.

The V gene is TRBV28, the J gene TRBJ1-6; D remains ambiguous. This CDR3 region has 14 residues. The V gene's germline CDR1 is MDHEN and CDR2 SYDVKM. The V end lost 5 bases, the J end lost 10 bases, and 15 bases lay between the germline ends. Here the CDR3 reads CASSPHGPHSPLHF. The CDR3 DNA reads TGTGCCAGCAGTCCCCATGGGCCACACTCACCCCTCCACTTT.

This clone appeared a single time. The gene calls are TRBV6-5 and TRBJ1-2; no clear D gene. This CDR3 contains 14 residues. Germline CDR1 and CDR2: MNHEY and SVGAGI. The ends were cut back, 4 bases at V and 5 bases at J, with 14 bases in the middle. CDR3 nucleotides: TGTGCCAGCAGTTCGGCGGAGAATGCATATGGCTACACCTTC. Translated: CASSSAENAYGYTF.